Below are 3 T cell receptor beta chains sequenced from a single sample in a study of cytomegalovirus exposure and HLA in healthy donors. PCR involved 60 Vbeta and 13 Jbeta primers. Profiled with immunoSEQ multiplex PCR; TCRdb holds only in-frame clones, not every one. The sample carries about 180,000 clones, 75% to 85% recorded once. Sequencing input: PBMCs. The source of these receptors is a man between 18 and 35 years old in good health and CMV-seronegative.

V and J are TRBV4-1 and TRBJ1-1; 8 positions agree with TRBD1. CDR3 length: 17 residues. Unmatched junction bases numbered 12, after V lost 1 base and J lost 5 bases. Germline V gene data show CDR1 as MGHRA and CDR2 as YSYEKL. The CDR3, as DNA: TGCGCCAGCAGCCAAGGCAATACAGGGGGTGGTAAGACTGAAGCTTTCTTT. Translating it yields CASSQGNTGGGKTEAFF.

The gene calls are TRBV30 and TRBJ2-2; 7 nucleotides align to TRBD2. CDR3 length: 16 amino acids. Trimming at V came to 4 bases and at J to 1 base, leaving 9 bases not matched to a gene. Germline V gene sequence: CDR1 GTSNPN, CDR2 SVGIG (reference sequence). CDR3 nucleotides: TGTGCCTGGATGGGGGGAGGGGCGGGGAACACCGGGGAGCTGTTTTTT. Translation gives CAWMGGGAGNTGELFF.

This clone was counted between two and nine times. The genes are TRBV19 and TRBJ2-7; TRBD1 agrees at 8 bases. Germline loops: CDR1 LNHDA, CDR2 SQIVND (reference sequence). The V gene end was trimmed by 3 bases and the J gene end by 6 bases; junction bases not matched to a gene: 4. The CDR3 contains 13 residues. The CDR3, as DNA: TGTGCCAGTAGTATGGCAGGGGGCGGCGAGCAGTACTTC. It yields the protein CASSMAGGGEQYF. The full variable domain, in which reference TRBV19 and TRBJ2-7 provide the parts outside the CDR3, is DGGITQSPKYLFRKEGQNVTLSCEQNLNHDAMYWYRQDPGQGLRLIYYSQIVNDFQKGDIAEGYSVSREKKESFPLTVTSAQKNPTAFYLCASSMAGGGEQYFGPGTRLTVT.